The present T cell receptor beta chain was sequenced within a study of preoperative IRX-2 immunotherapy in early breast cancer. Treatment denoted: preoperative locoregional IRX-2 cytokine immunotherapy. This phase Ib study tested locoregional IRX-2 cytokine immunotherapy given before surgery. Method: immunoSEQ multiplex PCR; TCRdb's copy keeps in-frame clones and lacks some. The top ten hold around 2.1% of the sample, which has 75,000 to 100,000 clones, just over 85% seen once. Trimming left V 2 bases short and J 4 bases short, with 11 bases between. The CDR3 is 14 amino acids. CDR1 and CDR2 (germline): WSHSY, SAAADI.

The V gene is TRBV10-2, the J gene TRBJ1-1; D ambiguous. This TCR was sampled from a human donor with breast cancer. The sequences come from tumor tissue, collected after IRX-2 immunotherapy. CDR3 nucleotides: TGCGCCAGCAGTGAGGGCAGGTCTTCCACTGAAGCTTTCTTT. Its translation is CASSEGRSSTEAFF.